The 12 T cell receptor beta chains presented below share a single source sample, sequenced in a study of T-cell memory formation after mild COVID-19. Each CDR3 protein gets one entry after TCRdb re-called the 5' RACE reads with MiXCR. The sample lists 300,000 to 350,000 distinct CDR3 sequences, roughly 13% seen once, with roughly 21% in the top ten. Sequencing was performed on PBMCs or a T cell subset sorted from them (not recorded which). The receptors were gathered from a man younger than 30 who had mild COVID-19 (a few samples of this study predate the infection). Cell type and time point are not known.

This clonotype was counted ten times or more. This sequence joins TRBV29-1 and TRBJ2-2; 8 bases agree with TRBD1. Germline CDR1 and CDR2: SQVTM and ANQGSEA. The V segment lost 3 bases and the J segment 7 bases; nucleotides outside the gene matches: 7. The length of the CDR3 is 14 residues. The CDR3 reads CSVEAGGSNGELFF. The DNA for the CDR3 is TGCAGCGTTGAGGCAGGGGGCAGTAACGGGGAGCTGTTTTTT.

This clonotype was counted only a few times. CDR3 coding DNA: TGTGCCACCAGCGGAAGACTTGTGCCGGGGGGGGAGCAGTACTTC. Residues: CATSGRLVPGGEQYF. The chain carries TRBV15 and TRBJ2-7, with 8 bases identical to TRBD2. V lost 5 bases and J lost 7; bases outside the gene matches: 13. Looked up from germline, CDR1 is LNHNV and CDR2 is YYDKDF (reference sequence). This CDR3 has 15 amino acids.

This sequence joins TRBV11-2 and TRBJ1-4; 8 bases line up with TRBD1. CDR3 length equals 15 residues. J lost 5 bases, V lost 5 bases, and 7 bases had no gene match. From germline, CDR1 is SGHAT and CDR2 FQNNGV. CDR3 loop: CASSRTGFGNEKLFF. The CDR3, as DNA: TGTGCCAGCAGCCGGACAGGGTTCGGGAATGAAAAACTGTTTTTT.

This chain links TRBV5-4 with TRBJ1-1; D is undetermined. This CDR3 has 13 amino acids. The V gene lost 0 bases and the J gene lost 6 bases, with 9 bases spanning the gap. Germline-derived CDR1 and CDR2 are SGHNT and YYREEE (reference sequence). The CDR3 here is CASSLERAAEAFF. CDR3 coding DNA: TGTGCCAGCAGCTTGGAGAGGGCCGCTGAAGCTTTCTTT.

A word on this clonotype: A read error may explain this, as a much larger clone is one base away. The CDR3 ends on some other residue instead of the conserved phenylalanine or tryptophan, so this is likely a read error. This rearrangement joins TRBV6-2 or TRBV6-3 to TRBJ2-3; no definite D call. The CDR3 has 13 residues. V gave up 0 bases and J gave up 0 bases, with 1 base separating them. The germline V gene encodes CDR1 MNHEY and CDR2 SVGEGT. As DNA, the CDR3 is TGTGCCAGCAGTTACTCCAGCACAGATACGCAGTATCTT. The encoded protein is CASSYSSTDTQYL.

This sequence joins TRBV5-1 and TRBJ2-1, with no clear D. From germline, CDR1 is SGHRS and CDR2 YFSETQ. The V end lost 5 bases, the J end lost 9 bases, and 12 bases lay between the germline ends. The CDR3 has 12 residues. The CDR3 DNA sequence: TGCGCCAGCAGTTCGAGATTCGGTGAGCAGTTCTTC. Amino acids: CASSSRFGEQFF.

The chain is built from TRBV7-8 and TRBJ2-2; 9 bases are shared with TRBD2. The ends lost 0 bases at V and 2 bases at J; junction bases unmatched: 13. CDR3 length equals 20 residues. Germline assignment: CDR1 SGHVS and CDR2 FQNEAQ. In DNA, the CDR3 is TGTGCCAGCAGCTTAGCCCCCAGCGGGGGGTTCTTATTAAACACCGGGGAGCTGTTTTTT. This encodes CASSLAPSGGFLLNTGELFF.

This clonotype has a handful of counts. The gene calls are TRBV7-8 and TRBJ1-2; D ambiguous. Per the germline V gene, CDR1 is SGHVS and CDR2 is FQNEAQ. This CDR3 region has 13 residues. Between the trimmed V and J ends, which lost 4 bases and 2 bases, there was a span of 8 bases. CDR3 nucleotide sequence: TGTGCCAGCAGCTCGTCATCAAACTATGGCTACACCTTC. It yields the protein CASSSSSNYGYTF.

The V and J genes are TRBV21-1 and TRBJ2-7; the table's D call, TRBD1, has no DNA check behind it. TRBV21-1 is noted as a pseudogene. The CDR3 contains 13 residues. The CDR3 loop is CASGRDRGYEQYV. The CDR3 coding sequence is TGTGCCAGCGGAAGGGACAGGGGCTACGAGCAGTACGTC.

This clonotype was seen many times. This chain links TRBV11-2 with TRBJ1-1; 7 nucleotides match TRBD1. After removal of 5 bases from V and 3 bases from J, the junction contained 6 bases not matched to a gene. This CDR3 contains 14 residues. The germline V gene encodes CDR1 SGHAT and CDR2 FQNNGV. The CDR3 DNA reads TGTGCCAGCAGCGCAGGGGGTGTGTACACTGAAGCTTTCTTT. This codes for CASSAGGVYTEAFF. The entire variable domain, with the rest obtained from reference TRBV11-2 and TRBJ1-1, is as follows: EAGVAQSPRYKIIEKRQSVAFWCNPISGHATLYWYQQILGQGPKLLIQFQNNGVVDDSQLPKDRFSAERLKGVDSTLKIQPAKLEDSAVYLCASSAGGVYTEAFFGQGTRLTVV.

This chain links TRBV25-1 with TRBJ1-2; D ambiguous. The CDR3 loop spans 13 amino acids. Germline CDR1 MGHDK, CDR2 SYGVNS. Trimming took off 6 bases at V and 1 base at J, with 9 bases between the two ends. CDR3 amino acids: CASRGLDNYGYTF. Here the CDR3 DNA reads TGTGCCAGCAGGGGGTTGGATAACTATGGCTACACCTTC.

This clonotype was detected many times. The chain is built from TRBV20-1 and TRBJ1-1, with no clear D. The CDR3 spans 13 residues. V was pared by 7 bases and J by 0 bases, with 12 bases between. Germline V gene data show CDR1 as DFQATT and CDR2 as SNEGSKA (reference sequence). CDR3 DNA: TGCAGTGTGTTGCCGACGGTGAACACTGAAGCTTTCTTT. Translation gives CSVLPTVNTEAFF.